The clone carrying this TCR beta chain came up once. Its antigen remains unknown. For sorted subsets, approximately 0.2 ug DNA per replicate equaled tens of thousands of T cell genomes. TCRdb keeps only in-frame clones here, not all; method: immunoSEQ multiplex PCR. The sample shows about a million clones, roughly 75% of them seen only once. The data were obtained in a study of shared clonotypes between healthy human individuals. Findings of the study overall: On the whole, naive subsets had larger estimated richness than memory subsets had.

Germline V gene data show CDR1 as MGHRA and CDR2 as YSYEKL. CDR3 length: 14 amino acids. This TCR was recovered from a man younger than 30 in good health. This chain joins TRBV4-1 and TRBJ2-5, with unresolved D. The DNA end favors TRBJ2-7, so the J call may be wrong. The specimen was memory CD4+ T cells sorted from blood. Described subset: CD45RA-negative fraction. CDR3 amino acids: CASSQASLSYEQYF. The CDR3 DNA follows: TGCGCCAGCAGCCAAGCCTCCCTCTCCTACGAGCAGTACTTC.